This T cell receptor (beta chain) was captured by sequencing in a study of CXCR3-negative and CXCR3-positive naive CD8 T cells. Study at large: Summed over all libraries, TRB reads came to approximately 140 million, with about 1.5 +/- 0.3 million per library. Points from the study as a whole: TRBV-TRBJ usage matched between naive CXCR3-negative and CXCR3-positive cells but not between memory cells. TRB CDR3 hydrophobicity was greater in CXCR3-positive naive cells than in CXCR3-negative naive cells.

The TRB cDNA libraries were prepared by 5' RACE with UMI labels. From its re-call of the 5' RACE reads, TCRdb lists each CDR3 protein once, without DNA. Its listing shows 130,000 or so distinct CDR3 sequences. CDR1 and CDR2 from the germline V gene are SGHRS and YFSETQ. The CDR3 consists of 15 residues. On this clonotype itself: No antigen is known for it.

This TCR derives from a human donor in good health. Some clones in this sample may be carry-over from other donors' samples. Material: naive CXCR3- CD8+ T cells from blood. Regarding subset: CD45RO-CCR7+CD27+CD95- naive CD8+ T cells lacking CXCR3 (TNR3-). The chain joins TRBV5-1 to TRBJ2-3. CDR3 sequence reads: CASSFYDPSTDTQYF.